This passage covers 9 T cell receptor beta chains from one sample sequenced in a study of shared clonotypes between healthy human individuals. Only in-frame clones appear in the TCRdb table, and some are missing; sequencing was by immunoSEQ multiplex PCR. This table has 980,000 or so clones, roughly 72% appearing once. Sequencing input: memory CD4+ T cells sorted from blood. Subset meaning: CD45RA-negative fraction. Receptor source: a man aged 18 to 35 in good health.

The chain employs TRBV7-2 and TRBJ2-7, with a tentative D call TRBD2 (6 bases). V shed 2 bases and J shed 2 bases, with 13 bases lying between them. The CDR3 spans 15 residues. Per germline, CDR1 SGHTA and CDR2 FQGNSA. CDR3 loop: CASSLNSGETYEQYF. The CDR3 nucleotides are TGTGCCAGCAGCTTAAACTCGGGAGAGACCTACGAGCAGTACTTC.

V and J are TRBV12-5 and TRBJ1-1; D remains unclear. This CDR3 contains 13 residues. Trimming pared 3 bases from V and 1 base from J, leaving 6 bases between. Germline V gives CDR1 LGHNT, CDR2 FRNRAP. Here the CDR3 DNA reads TGTGCTAGTGGTTTTGGGCCGAACACTGAAGCTTTCTTT. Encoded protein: CASGFGPNTEAFF.

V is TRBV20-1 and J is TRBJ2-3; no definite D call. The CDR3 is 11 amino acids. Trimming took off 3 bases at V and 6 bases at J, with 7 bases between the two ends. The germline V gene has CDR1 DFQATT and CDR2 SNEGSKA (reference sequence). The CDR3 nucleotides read TGCAGTGCTAGTATGTCGGATACGCAGTATTTT. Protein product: CSASMSDTQYF.

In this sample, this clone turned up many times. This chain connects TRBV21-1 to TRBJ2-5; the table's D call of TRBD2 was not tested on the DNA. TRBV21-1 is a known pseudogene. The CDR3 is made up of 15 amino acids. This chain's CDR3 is CASSKRAGVQETQYF. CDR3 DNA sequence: TGTGCCAGCAGCAAGCGAGCGGGTGTACAAGAGACCCAGTACTTC.

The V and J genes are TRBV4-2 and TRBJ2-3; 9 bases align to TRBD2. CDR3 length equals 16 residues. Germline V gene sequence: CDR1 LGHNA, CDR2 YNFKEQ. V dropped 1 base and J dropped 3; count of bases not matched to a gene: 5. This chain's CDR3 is CASSQGASGETDTQYF. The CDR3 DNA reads TGTGCCAGCAGCCAAGGGGCTAGCGGGGAAACAGATACGCAGTATTTT.

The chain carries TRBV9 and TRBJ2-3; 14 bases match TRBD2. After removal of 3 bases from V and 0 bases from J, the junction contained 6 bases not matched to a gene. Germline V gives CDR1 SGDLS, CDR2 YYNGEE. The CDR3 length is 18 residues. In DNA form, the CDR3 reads TGTGCCAGCAGCGCAAGACTAGCGGGAGGGACTAGCACAGATACGCAGTATTTT. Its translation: CASSARLAGGTSTDTQYF.

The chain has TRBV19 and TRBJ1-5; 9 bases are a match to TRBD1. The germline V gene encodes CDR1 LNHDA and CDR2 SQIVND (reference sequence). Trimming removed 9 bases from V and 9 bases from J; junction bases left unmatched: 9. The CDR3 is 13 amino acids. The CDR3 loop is CASRTGEGWPQHF. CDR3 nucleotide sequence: TGTGCCAGCCGGACAGGGGAGGGTTGGCCCCAGCATTTT.

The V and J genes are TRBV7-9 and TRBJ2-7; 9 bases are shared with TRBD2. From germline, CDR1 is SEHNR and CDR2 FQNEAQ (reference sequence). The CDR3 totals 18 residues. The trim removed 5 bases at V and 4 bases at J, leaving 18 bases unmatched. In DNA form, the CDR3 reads TGTGCCAGCAGCCCCGGGCCAAAAAGAGGGCTAGCGGGATACGAGCAGTACTTC. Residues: CASSPGPKRGLAGYEQYF.

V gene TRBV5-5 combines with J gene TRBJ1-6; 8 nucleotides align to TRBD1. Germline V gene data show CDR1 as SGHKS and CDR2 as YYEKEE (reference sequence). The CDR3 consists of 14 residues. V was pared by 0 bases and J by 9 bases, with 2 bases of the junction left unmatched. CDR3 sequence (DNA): TGTGCCAGCAGCTTGGGGCAGGGGGCTTCACCCCTCCACTTT. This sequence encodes CASSLGQGASPLHF.